The next 14 T cell receptor beta chains were all read from a single sample in a study of control samples from healthy donors and cancer patients. Produced via immunoSEQ multiplex PCR; TCRdb's table is partial and in-frame only. The repertoire consists of 350,000 to 450,000 clones, with 80% to 95% occurring once and the leading ten covering more than 6%. Sequenced: PBMCs. All receptors derive from a man in his forties with head and neck cancer.

The V call is TRBV3-1 (or the pseudogene TRBV3-2), the J call TRBJ1-1; a possible D gene is TRBD1 (6 bases). There are 15 residues in the CDR3. The V end was cut by 1 base, the J end by 1 base, with 10 bases between. Germline CDR1 reads LGHDT; CDR2 reads YNNKEL (reference sequence). For the CDR3, the DNA is TGTGCCAGCAGCCAAGTAGGGGGAGAGAACACTGAAGCTTTCTTT. Protein: CASSQVGGENTEAFF.

The chain recombines TRBV11-2 with TRBJ1-6; TRBD1 aligns across 8 bases. V lost 6 bases to trimming and J lost 8 bases; unmatched junction nucleotides: 3. CDR1 is SGHAT, CDR2 FQNNGV, per germline. The CDR3 extends over 13 amino acids. CDR3 nucleotide sequence: TGTGCCAGCAGGGGGACAGGCCATTCACCCCTCCACTTT. Encoded protein: CASRGTGHSPLHF.

This chain connects TRBV20-1 to TRBJ2-7; 7 nucleotides match TRBD2. The CDR3 length is 11 residues. Trimming cost V 6 bases and J 4 bases; bases outside gene matches: 3. Germline V gene data show CDR1 as DFQATT and CDR2 as SNEGSKA (reference sequence). CDR3 loop: CSALADYEQYF. CDR3 nucleotide sequence: TGCAGTGCCCTAGCGGATTACGAGCAGTACTTC.

CDR3 amino acids: CAWSGAAGYTF. CDR3 bases: TGTGCCTGGAGCGGGGCGGCTGGCTACACCTTC. This sequence joins TRBV30 and TRBJ1-2; D may be TRBD1 (5 bases). Per germline, CDR1 GTSNPN and CDR2 SVGIG (reference sequence). Trimming removed 3 bases from V and 7 bases from J, with 9 bases in between. CDR3 length equals 11 residues.

The chain has TRBV6-5 and TRBJ2-7, with 7 bases aligning to TRBD1. Looked up from germline, CDR1 is MNHEY and CDR2 is SVGAGI. V gave up 5 bases and J gave up 0 bases; unmatched junction bases: 7. CDR3 length equals 15 residues. In DNA, the CDR3 is TGTGCCAGCAGTAAGGACAGGACCAGCTCCTACGAGCAGTACTTC. Its protein product is CASSKDRTSSYEQYF.

The chain has TRBV5-8 and TRBJ1-3; D is possibly TRBD1 (5 bases). Trimming cost V 0 bases and J 0 bases, with 10 bases left between them. This CDR3 contains 16 residues. Germline V gene data show CDR1 as SGHTS and CDR2 as YDEGEE. The CDR3 nucleotides read TGTGCCAGCAGCTTGGGACAGCGCGTCTCTGGAAACACCATATATTTT. Protein sequence: CASSLGQRVSGNTIYF.

This chain connects TRBV2 to TRBJ1-1; D is unresolved. The CDR3 consists of 13 residues. V gave up 7 bases and J gave up 1 base, with 10 bases separating them. Germline CDR1 reads SNHLY; CDR2 reads FYNNEI. The DNA of the CDR3 is TGTGCCAGCAATCGCGCAGGGAACACTGAAGCTTTCTTT. Its protein product is CASNRAGNTEAFF.

The chain recombines TRBV11-2 with TRBJ1-5; no firm D call. The ends were cut back, 2 bases at V and 3 bases at J, with 11 bases in the middle. The CDR3 is made up of 15 amino acids. Germline V gene lookup returns CDR1 SGHAT and CDR2 FQNNGV. The CDR3 here is CASSLSHRSNQPQHF. The CDR3 region has the DNA TGTGCCAGCAGCTTATCCCACAGATCCAATCAGCCCCAGCATTTT.

This chain links TRBV14 with TRBJ2-7, with 7 positions matching TRBD1. The CDR3 totals 15 residues. Germline V CDR1 and CDR2: SGHDN, FVKESK. The V gene end was trimmed by 6 bases and the J gene end by 0 bases; junction bases not matched to a gene: 8. The DNA for the CDR3 is TGTGCCAGCAGTCCCAACAGGGGACCCTCCTACGAGCAGTACTTC. This sequence encodes CASSPNRGPSYEQYF.

The V gene is TRBV2, the J gene TRBJ1-2, with a possible D match to TRBD1 (5 bases). Germline CDR1 reads SNHLY; CDR2 reads FYNNEI. The V and J ends lost 7 bases and 1 base respectively, with 22 bases between them. The CDR3 has 17 amino acids. The CDR3 loop reads CASIPDSNLVLNYGYTF. Written as DNA, the CDR3 is TGTGCCAGCATCCCCGACAGTAATTTAGTCCTTAACTATGGCTACACCTTC.

A single count supports this clone. This chain uses TRBV6-5 with TRBJ1-1; a weak D match, TRBD1 (6 bases). The germline V gene encodes CDR1 MNHEY and CDR2 SVGAGI. Trimming cost V 6 bases and J 0 bases, with 8 bases left between them. The CDR3 totals 13 residues. The CDR3 nucleotides read TGTGCCAGCAGAGGACAGCTGAACACTGAAGCTTTCTTT. Translated: CASRGQLNTEAFF.

V gene TRBV9 combines with J gene TRBJ2-1; D unresolved. Germline CDR1 and CDR2: SGDLS and YYNGEE. The CDR3 totals 14 residues. V lost 4 bases and J lost 6, with 14 bases in between. The chain's CDR3 is CASSPPEAINEQFF. The CDR3, as DNA: TGTGCCAGCAGCCCTCCTGAAGCGATCAATGAGCAGTTCTTC.

The CDR3 loop reads CASSLGDFGNTEAFF. CDR3 sequence (DNA): TGTGCCAGCAGCCTCGGTGATTTCGGGAACACTGAAGCTTTCTTT. This rearrangement joins TRBV6-6 to TRBJ1-1, with D uncertain. V lost 6 bases and J 1 base, leaving 15 bases between the germline ends. The CDR3 extends over 15 amino acids. In germline, CDR1 is MNHNY, CDR2 SVGAGI (reference sequence).

The chain combines TRBV10-3 with TRBJ2-1; 10 nucleotides agree with TRBD2. Unmatched junction bases numbered 10, after V lost 6 bases and J lost 5 bases. CDR3 size: 16 residues. Germline CDR1 and CDR2: ENHRY and SYGVKD. This CDR3 reads CAISGPSSGGHNEQFF. The CDR3 coding sequence is TGTGCCATCAGCGGGCCGTCTAGCGGGGGTCACAATGAGCAGTTCTTC.